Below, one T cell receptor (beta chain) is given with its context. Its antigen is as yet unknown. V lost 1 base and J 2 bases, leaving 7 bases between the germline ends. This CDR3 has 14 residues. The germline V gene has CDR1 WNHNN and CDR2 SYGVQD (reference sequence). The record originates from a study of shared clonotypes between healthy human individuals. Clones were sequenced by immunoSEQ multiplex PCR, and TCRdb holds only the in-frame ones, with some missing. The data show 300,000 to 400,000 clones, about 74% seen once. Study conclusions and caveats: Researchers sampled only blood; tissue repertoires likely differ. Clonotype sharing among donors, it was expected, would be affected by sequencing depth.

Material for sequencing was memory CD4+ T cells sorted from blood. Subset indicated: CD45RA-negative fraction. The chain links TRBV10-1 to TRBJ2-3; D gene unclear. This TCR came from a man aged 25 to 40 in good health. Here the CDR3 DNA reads TGCGCCAGCAGTGAGTGGTCCGCCACAGATACGCAGTATTTT. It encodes CASSEWSATDTQYF.